The clone carrying this T cell receptor beta chain showed up many times. Its antigen is currently unknown. The investigators amplified TCR beta CDR3 regions from RNA transcripts. The study used the HTBI primer set for a first-round RT-PCR of the TCR CDR3. TCRdb passed the multiplex PCR reads through MiXCR, listing each CDR3 protein once. Here the sample spans under 350,000 distinct CDR3 sequences, roughly a fifth being singletons. The data were obtained in a study of T cells in Graves' hyperthyroidism and ophthalmopathy. The overall study: Specimen type is peripheral blood, collected at initial diagnosis prior to any treatment. Study outcomes and limitations: Blood samples included most of the expanded thyroid clonotypes exceeding 0.001.

When ophthalmopathy did not progress within 18 months, Graves' hyperthyroidism was considered stable. In making diagnoses, clinical symptoms, serum thyroxine and TRAb, thyroid ultrasound and orbital computed tomography were all used. Sequencing used blood. This TCR was recovered from a woman aged 45-65 years with Graves' hyperthyroidism.

CDR3 region: CASSRRGQGQEKLFF. In DNA, the CDR3 is TGCGCCAGCAGCCGCCGCGGGCAGGGCCAAGAAAAACTGTTTTTT. V gene TRBV5-1 combines with J gene TRBJ1-4; TRBD1 might be the D (5 bases). The CDR3 length is 15 residues. Trimming pared 4 bases from V and 8 bases from J, leaving 18 bases between. In germline, CDR1 is SGHRS, CDR2 YFSETQ.